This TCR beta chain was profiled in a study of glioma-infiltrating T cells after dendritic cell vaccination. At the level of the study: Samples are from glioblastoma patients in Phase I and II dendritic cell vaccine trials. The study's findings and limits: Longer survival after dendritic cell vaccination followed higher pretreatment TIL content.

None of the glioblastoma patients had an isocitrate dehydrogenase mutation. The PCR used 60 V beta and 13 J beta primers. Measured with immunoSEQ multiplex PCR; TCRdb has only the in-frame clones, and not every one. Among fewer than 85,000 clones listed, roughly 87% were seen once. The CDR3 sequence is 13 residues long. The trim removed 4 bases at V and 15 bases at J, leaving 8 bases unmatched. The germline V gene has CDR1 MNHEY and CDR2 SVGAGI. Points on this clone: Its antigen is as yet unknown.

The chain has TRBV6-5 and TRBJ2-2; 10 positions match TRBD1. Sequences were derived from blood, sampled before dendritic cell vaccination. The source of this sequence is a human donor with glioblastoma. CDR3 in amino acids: CASSFRTGGVLFF. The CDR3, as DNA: TGTGCCAGCAGTTTCCGGACAGGGGGGGTTTTGTTTTTT.